Listed below are T cell receptor beta chains from one sample, sequenced in a study of T cells in Graves' hyperthyroidism and ophthalmopathy. TCRdb itself ran the multiplex PCR reads through MiXCR, one entry per CDR3 protein. This sample has 480,000 or so distinct CDR3 sequences, with approximately 14% found just once. Input material: blood. Every receptor here comes from a young woman with Graves' hyperthyroidism. CDR3s include the opening cysteine and the closing phenylalanine or tryptophan. The D gene is left open where the match is weak. Some rows have no size entry. The others give once, few or many, or a class for an expanded clone.

TRBJ2-1,many,NA,TRBV7-8,CASSRPDSLNEQFF,TGTGCCAGCAGCCGCCCAGACTCGCTCAATGAGCAGTTCTTC
TRBJ2-3,few,NA,TRBV20-1,CSARSWDPRPDTQYF,TGCAGTGCTAGGAGTTGGGACCCCCGCCCAGATACGCAGTATTTT
TRBJ2-4,many,NA,TRBV30,CAWSSPKNIQYF,TGTGCCTGGAGTTCCCCCAAAAACATTCAGTACTTC
TRBJ2-1,once,TRBD2,TRBV9,CASSGGLATYEQFF,TGTGCCAGCAGCGGGGGACTAGCGACCTATGAGCAGTTCTTC
TRBJ2-1,many,NA,TRBV28,CASSYSNEQFF,TGTGCCAGCAGTTACAGCAATGAGCAGTTCTTC
TRBJ2-5,many,NA,TRBV27,CASRTNRDQETQYF,TGTGCCAGCAGGACGAACAGGGACCAAGAGACCCAGTACTTC
TRBJ1-1,many,NA,TRBV5-1,CASSLAGPNTEAFF,TGTGCCAGCAGTTTGGCAGGGCCGAACACTGAAGCTTTCTTT
TRBJ2-1,NA,TRBD2,TRBV19,CASSPPGTSGARWGEQFF,TGTGCCAGTAGTCCCCCTGGGACTAGCGGCGCCCGTTGGGGTGAGCAGTTCTTC
TRBJ1-1,many,NA,TRBV10-2,CASSYRVFTEAFF,TGCGCCAGCAGCTACAGGGTATTCACTGAAGCTTTCTTT
TRBJ1-2,many,NA,TRBV6-5,CASSYSMGQGDYTF,TGTGCCAGCAGTTACTCGATGGGCCAGGGAGACTACACCTTC
TRBJ2-3,many,NA,TRBV5-1,CASSFRGGAGVDTQYF,TGCGCCAGCAGCTTCCGTGGCGGGGCAGGGGTCGATACGCAGTATTTT
TRBJ2-2,NA,NA,TRBV7-9,CASSQLLRLEGNTGELFF,TGTGCCAGCAGCCAGCTCCTTAGACTAGAGGGGAACACCGGGGAGCTGTTTTTT
TRBJ1-2,many,TRBD1,TRBV7-9,CASSFGQGNYGYTF,TGTGCCAGCAGCTTCGGACAGGGCAACTATGGCTACACCTTC
TRBJ2-1,NA,NA,TRBV9,CASSIGPYRSYNEQFF,TGTGCCAGCAGCATAGGGCCCTACCGCTCCTACAATGAGCAGTTCTTC
TRBJ2-1,many,TRBD2,TRBV20-1,CSAERAGGYDEQFF,TGCAGTGCGGAAAGAGCGGGAGGGTACGATGAGCAGTTCTTC